A single sample is the source of the 13 T cell receptor beta chains below, sequenced in a study of identical twins. Each CDR3 protein is one row after TCRdb ran MiXCR on the 5' RACE reads. The sample gives around 340,000 distinct CDR3 sequences, more than 9% of which show up once; 6% to 9% is in the top ten. This sample also belongs to another study, concerning yellow fever vaccine responses in identical twins.

Specimen: CD8+ T cells sorted from blood. Source of these receptors: a woman aged 18-29 years in good health.

This clonotype was detected once. In nucleotides, the CDR3 is TGCAGTGCCATGTCGACTAGCGGAGTACACACCGGGGAGCTGTTTTTT. It specifies CSAMSTSGVHTGELFF. The genes are TRBV20-1 and TRBJ2-2, with 9 bases lining up with TRBD2. The germline gives CDR1 DFQATT, CDR2 SNEGSKA (reference sequence). V shed 6 bases and J 3 bases; nucleotides not matched to a gene: 11. The CDR3 totals 16 residues.

This clonotype was picked up a small number of times. The chain uses TRBV27 and TRBJ2-1; D is uncertain. The V gene's germline CDR1 is MNHEY and CDR2 SMNVEV (reference sequence). With 3 bases removed from V and 6 bases from J, the gap between germline ends came to 15 bases. The CDR3 is 15 amino acids. The CDR3 DNA reads as TGTGCCAGCAGTTTTTCGGGCAACCTTCCCAATGAGCAGTTCTTC. Translating it yields CASSFSGNLPNEQFF.

The rearrangement links TRBV5-1 to TRBJ2-1, with 10 bases lining up with TRBD1. Unmatched junction bases numbered 5, after V lost 0 bases and J lost 8 bases. The CDR3 is 15 amino acids. The germline CDR1 and CDR2 sequences are SGHRS and YFSETQ. The CDR3 here is CASSLGTGGSYEQFF. CDR3 sequence (DNA): TGCGCCAGCAGCTTGGGGACAGGGGGGTCTTATGAGCAGTTCTTC.

A few counts support this clonotype. V usage is TRBV10-3 and J usage is TRBJ2-2; D call uncertain. Per germline, CDR1 ENHRY and CDR2 SYGVKD. Deletions cut 5 bases from V and 7 bases from J, with 17 bases between. CDR3 size: 15 residues. CDR3 amino acids: CAISPGGGVGGELFF. The CDR3 nucleotides read TGTGCCATCAGTCCCGGTGGTGGGGTAGGCGGGGAGCTGTTTTTT.

This clonotype was counted only a few times. The chain joins TRBV19 to TRBJ2-1, with 10 bases that match TRBD2. Unmatched junction bases numbered 16, after V lost 10 bases and J lost 4 bases. Germline V gene sequence: CDR1 LNHDA, CDR2 SQIVND (reference sequence). The CDR3 has 17 amino acids. The DNA of the CDR3 is TGTGCCACCGACCCGAAAACAGGACTAGCGGTGTACAATGAGCAGTTCTTC. The encoded protein is CATDPKTGLAVYNEQFF.

This clonotype has just a few counts. The chain joins TRBV6-1 to TRBJ2-1, with TRBD2 identical over 9 bases. Germline trimming cut 6 bases from V and 4 bases from J; bases unmatched to any gene: 7. The CDR3 runs to 15 residues. The germline CDR1 and CDR2 sequences are MNHNS and SASEGT. Here the CDR3 DNA reads TGTGCCAGCAGCGCCACTAGCGGGTTATACAATGAGCAGTTCTTC. Its translation is CASSATSGLYNEQFF.

The chain carries TRBV24-1 and TRBJ2-1, with 9 bases matching TRBD2. Germline V gene lookup returns CDR1 KGHDR and CDR2 SFDVKD. The CDR3 runs 16 residues. V shed 2 bases, J shed 1 base, and the junction held 2 bases outside the gene matches. CDR3 nucleotide sequence: TGTGCCACCAGTGATTCTAGCGGGACTTCCTACAATGAGCAGTTCTTC. This gives the protein CATSDSSGTSYNEQFF.

This clonotype was counted between two and nine times. This chain links TRBV6-1 with TRBJ2-7; 10 nucleotides match TRBD2. This CDR3 region has 15 residues. Germline-derived CDR1 and CDR2 are MNHNS and SASEGT. V shed 7 bases, J shed 2 bases, and the junction held 8 bases outside the gene matches. In nucleotides, the CDR3 is TGTGCCAGCACCCGACTAGCGGGCGCAACCTACGAGCAGTACTTC. This sequence encodes CASTRLAGATYEQYF.

This clonotype was found many times. The rearrangement uses TRBV12-3 or TRBV12-4 and TRBJ2-3, with TRBD2 matching over 11 bases. The CDR3 sequence is 14 residues long. J was trimmed by 9 bases and V by 7 bases; bases with no gene match: 9. In nucleotides, the CDR3 is TGTGCCAGCAAACCTAGCGGGAGGACCTTCACGCAGTATTTT. Its translation is CASKPSGRTFTQYF.

This clonotype was found a few times. V and J are TRBV13 and TRBJ2-7, with 7 bases that match TRBD2. The V gene end was trimmed by 5 bases and the J gene end by 6 bases; junction bases not matched to a gene: 13. CDR1 is PRHDT, CDR2 FYEKMQ, per germline (reference sequence). CDR3 length: 15 amino acids. The DNA for the CDR3 is TGTGCCAGCAGCCCCCTGGGGGAGGGTATAATCGAGCAGTACTTC. It codes for CASSPLGEGIIEQYF.

The chain employs TRBV20-1 and TRBJ2-3, with 7 bases lining up with TRBD2. The CDR3 loop spans 16 amino acids. J gave up 0 bases and V 0 bases, and 6 bases lay outside the gene matches. From germline, CDR1 is DFQATT and CDR2 SNEGSKA (reference sequence). CDR3 loop: CSARDNLGGSTDTQYF. The CDR3 nucleotides are TGCAGTGCTAGAGATAATTTGGGGGGGAGCACAGATACGCAGTATTTT.

The gene calls are TRBV4-1 and TRBJ2-7; no firm D call. Germline V gives CDR1 MGHRA, CDR2 YSYEKL. The length of the CDR3 is 15 residues. The germline V and J ends were trimmed by 0 bases and 3 bases, with 12 bases remaining between them. The CDR3 reads CASSQDFVSFYEQYF. Written as DNA, the CDR3 is TGCGCCAGCAGCCAAGATTTCGTTTCATTCTACGAGCAGTACTTC.

J is TRBJ2-1 and V is TRBV9; TRBD1 or TRBD2 may be the D gene (5 bases each). Trimming took off 0 bases at V and 8 bases at J, with 15 bases between the two ends. Germline CDR1 is SGDLS and CDR2 is YYNGEE. The CDR3 covers 15 residues. CDR3 in amino acids: CASSVAGGDLHEQFF. CDR3 DNA: TGTGCCAGCAGCGTAGCGGGTGGGGACCTCCATGAGCAGTTCTTC.